What follows are 14 T cell receptor beta chains derived from one specimen sequenced in a study of blood T cell repertoires in COVID-19. TCRdb's copy holds only in-frame clones and misses some; the assay was immunoSEQ multiplex PCR. The table records about 300,000 clones, over 75% of them present only once. The sequenced material came from PBMCs or T cells enriched from blood (not recorded which). These TCRs come from a woman under 40 who had recovered from COVID-19.

This chain links TRBV28 with TRBJ2-2; D possibly corresponds to TRBD1 (6 bases). Deletions cut 1 base from V and 4 bases from J, with 13 bases between. Germline loops: CDR1 MDHEN, CDR2 SYDVKM. The CDR3 sequence is 16 residues long. CDR3: CASSLFRGWGTGELFF. The DNA for the CDR3 is TGTGCCAGCAGTTTATTCAGGGGATGGGGCACCGGGGAGCTGTTTTTT.

The V and J genes are TRBV10-3 and TRBJ2-7, with D maybe TRBD1 (5 bases). The ends were cut back, 0 bases at V and 3 bases at J, with 12 bases in the middle. Germline values: CDR1 ENHRY, CDR2 SYGVKD. The CDR3 is made up of 15 amino acids. This CDR3 is CAISESSQGGYEQYF. CDR3 nucleotide sequence: TGTGCCATCAGTGAGTCGTCGCAGGGTGGCTACGAGCAGTACTTC.

Comment on this clone: A read error may produce the germline difference seen at one junction end. The chain uses TRBV7-7 and TRBJ2-3; the match to TRBD1 covers 9 bases. Germline CDR1 reads SSHAT; CDR2 reads FNYEAQ (reference sequence). This CDR3 region has 15 residues. The CDR3: CASSLRTGGTDTQYF. CDR3 in DNA: TGTGCTAGCAGCTTACGGACAGGGGGCACAGATACGCAGTATTTT.

The V and J genes are TRBV18 and TRBJ1-2, with TRBD1 identical over 7 bases. CDR3 size: 18 residues. With V trimmed by 2 bases and J by 2 bases, 14 bases remained unmatched. The germline V gene encodes CDR1 KGHSH and CDR2 LQKENI. CDR3 region: CASSPNSVTGRENYGYTF. The DNA of the CDR3 is TGTGCCAGCTCACCAAATTCCGTGACAGGGAGAGAGAACTATGGCTACACCTTC.

J is TRBJ2-3 and V is TRBV30, with 9 bases identical to TRBD2. The CDR3 is made up of 17 amino acids. J was trimmed by 2 bases and V by 0 bases; bases with no gene match: 9. Germline V gene lookup returns CDR1 GTSNPN and CDR2 SVGIG (reference sequence). This CDR3 reads CAWSVRSLAGFTDTQYF. The CDR3 DNA sequence: TGTGCCTGGAGTGTAAGGTCCCTAGCGGGATTCACAGATACGCAGTATTTT.

The chain is built from TRBV30 and TRBJ2-3; D is uncertain. In germline, CDR1 is GTSNPN, CDR2 SVGIG (reference sequence). With 2 bases removed from V and 3 bases from J, the gap between germline ends came to 3 bases. This CDR3 comprises 11 residues. CDR3 sequence (DNA): TGTGCCTGGAGTTATACAGATACGCAGTATTTT. The encoded protein is CAWSYTDTQYF.

The table lists this clone with a count of one. This chain uses TRBV29-1 with TRBJ2-1; D not resolved. V lost 7 bases, J lost 9 bases, and 13 bases lay in between. Germline-derived CDR1 and CDR2 are SQVTM and ANQGSEA. This CDR3 region has 11 residues. Here the CDR3 reads CSAEELVEQFF. The CDR3 region has the DNA TGCAGCGCGGAAGAGCTGGTTGAGCAGTTCTTC.

The chain is built from TRBV7-2 and TRBJ2-7; TRBD2 agrees at 14 bases. The V segment lost 1 base and the J segment 0 bases; nucleotides outside the gene matches: 2. There are 17 residues in the CDR3. CDR1 SGHTA and CDR2 FQGNSA come from the germline V gene. Here the CDR3 reads CASSLVGTSGSSYEQYF. The CDR3 DNA follows: TGTGCCAGCAGCTTAGTTGGGACTAGCGGGAGCTCCTACGAGCAGTACTTC.

The V and J genes are TRBV28 and TRBJ1-1; D possibly corresponds to TRBD1 (6 bases). Germline CDR1 and CDR2: MDHEN and SYDVKM. This CDR3 region has 15 residues. V was trimmed by 5 bases and J by 12 bases, leaving 25 bases between them. The chain's CDR3 is CASSHRGGRPGVTFF. For the CDR3, the DNA is TGTGCCAGCAGTCACCGCGGGGGACGGCCAGGGGTAACTTTCTTT. Full variable domain (outside the CDR3, taken from reference TRBV28 and TRBJ1-1): DVKVTQSSRYLVKRTGEKVFLECVQDMDHENMFWYRQDPGLGLRLIYFSYDVKMKEKGDIPEGYSVSREKKERFSLILESASTNQTSMYLCASSHRGGRPGVTFFGQGTRLTVV.

The chain links TRBV7-8 to TRBJ2-5, with TRBD2 identical over 11 bases. Germline V gene lookup returns CDR1 SGHVS and CDR2 FQNEAQ. The CDR3 loop spans 16 amino acids. The V and J ends lost 5 bases and 3 bases, in that order; junction bases with no gene match: 8. CDR3 in amino acids: CASSIGLAGFKETQYF. For the CDR3, the DNA is TGTGCCAGCAGCATCGGACTAGCGGGTTTCAAAGAGACCCAGTACTTC.

V usage is TRBV2 and J usage is TRBJ1-1; D unclear. Trimming removed 7 bases from V and 1 base from J, with 10 bases in between. Germline assignment: CDR1 SNHLY and CDR2 FYNNEI. This CDR3 region has 13 residues. The CDR3 sequence is CASMPQRNTEAFF. DNA of the CDR3: TGTGCCAGCATGCCGCAGCGGAACACTGAAGCTTTCTTT.

The chain joins TRBV28 to TRBJ2-3; tentative D call: TRBD2 (5 bases). Germline-derived CDR1 and CDR2 are MDHEN and SYDVKM. Trimming stripped 4 bases from V and 5 bases from J, with 16 bases between. CDR3 length equals 15 residues. The CDR3 region is CASSSPLAGLDTQYF. CDR3 in DNA: TGTGCCAGCAGTTCCCCCCTCGCGGGCCTAGATACGCAGTATTTT.

This sequence joins TRBV27 and TRBJ2-7; no clear D gene. With 4 bases removed from V and 2 bases from J, the gap between germline ends came to 3 bases. The length of the CDR3 is 11 residues. Germline V lookup: CDR1 MNHEY, CDR2 SMNVEV (reference sequence). The CDR3 sequence: CASSSAYEQYF. CDR3 nucleotide sequence: TGTGCCAGCAGTTCTGCCTACGAGCAGTACTTC.

This chain links TRBV28 with TRBJ2-3; possible D gene TRBD2, 5 bases. The CDR3 sequence is 15 residues long. V gave up 3 bases and J gave up 3 bases, with 13 bases separating them. CDR1 is MDHEN, CDR2 SYDVKM, per germline. The CDR3 loop is CASSFLTRGTDTQYF. The CDR3 bases are TGTGCCAGCAGTTTTTTAACACGGGGAACAGATACGCAGTATTTT.